Listed here are 2 T cell receptor beta chains from one sample, sequenced in a study of blood T cell repertoires in COVID-19. Measured with immunoSEQ multiplex PCR; TCRdb has only the in-frame clones, and not every one. In the table there are 300,000 to 400,000 clones, around 87% of which are singletons. Input material: peripheral blood. The receptor set was obtained from a woman in her forties or fifties who had recovered from COVID-19.

The rearrangement joins TRBV29-1 to TRBJ2-7; D might be TRBD1 (6 bases). The CDR3 is 13 residues long. The ends were cut back, 3 bases at V and 2 bases at J, with 11 bases in the middle. CDR1 is SQVTM and CDR2 is ANQGSEA in the germline V gene. For the CDR3, the DNA is TGCAGCGTTGAGAGGCAGGGGACCTACGAGCAGTACTTC. Translation: CSVERQGTYEQYF.

This chain links TRBV2 with TRBJ2-2; no firm D call. The germline gives CDR1 SNHLY, CDR2 FYNNEI. CDR3 size: 14 residues. With 3 bases removed from V and 2 bases from J, the gap between germline ends came to 7 bases. The CDR3 bases are TGTGCCAGCAGTGAGTACTTAAACACCGGGGAGCTGTTTTTT. It is translated as CASSEYLNTGELFF.